The following is a T cell receptor beta chain sequence with its context. Its cognate antigen is unknown. CDR3 length equals 15 residues. CDR1 is DFQATT, CDR2 SNEGSKA, per germline (reference sequence). V lost 2 bases, J lost 2 bases, and 12 bases lay in between. The data originate from a study of blood T cells in healthy people across ages. Together with a sample-barcoded 5' primer, a J-beta primer mix was included in a second PCR lasting about 6 to 12 cycles. Paired-end reads containing CDR3 totaled no fewer than 3 million for each sample. TCRdb ran MiXCR on the 5' RACE reads and lists one entry per CDR3 protein. The sample includes hundreds of thousands of distinct CDR3 sequences, around half of them seen just once. General observations from the study: Conclusively comparing naive with antigen-experienced cells was impossible with unsorted PBMCs. Samples with more naive T cells showed higher observed beta diversity. Diversity was higher, and naive CD4+ cells more numerous, in long-lived donors than in aged donors.

This TCR came from an elderly man in good health. This chain joins TRBV20-1 and TRBJ2-2; the D is unclear. The specimen sequenced was blood. CDR3 loop: CSARTGQRNTGELFF. CDR3 coding DNA: TGCAGTGCTAGAACCGGCCAGCGAAACACCGGGGAGCTGTTTTTT.